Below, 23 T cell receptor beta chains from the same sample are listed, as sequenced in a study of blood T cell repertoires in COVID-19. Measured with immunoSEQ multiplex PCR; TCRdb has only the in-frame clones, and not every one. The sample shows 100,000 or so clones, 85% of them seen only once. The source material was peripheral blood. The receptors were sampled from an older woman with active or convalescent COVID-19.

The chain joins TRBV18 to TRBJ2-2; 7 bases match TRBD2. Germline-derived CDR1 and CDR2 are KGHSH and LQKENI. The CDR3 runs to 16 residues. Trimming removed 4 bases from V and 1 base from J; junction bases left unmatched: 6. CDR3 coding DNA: TGTGCCAGCTCACTGTCTCTAGCGGAGAACACCGGGGAGCTGTTTTTT. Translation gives CASSLSLAENTGELFF.

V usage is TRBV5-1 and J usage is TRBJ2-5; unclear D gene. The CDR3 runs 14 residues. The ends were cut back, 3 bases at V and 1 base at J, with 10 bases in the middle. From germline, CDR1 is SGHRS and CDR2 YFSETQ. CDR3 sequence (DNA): TGCGCCAGCAGCTCCATGGTCGGCCAAGAGACCCAGTACTTC. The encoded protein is CASSSMVGQETQYF.

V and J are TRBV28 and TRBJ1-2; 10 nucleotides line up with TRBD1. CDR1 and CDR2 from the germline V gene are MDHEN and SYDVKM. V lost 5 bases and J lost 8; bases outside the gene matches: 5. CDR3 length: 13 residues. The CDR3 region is CASSRQGARGYTF. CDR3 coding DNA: TGTGCCAGCAGTAGACAGGGGGCGCGAGGCTACACCTTC.

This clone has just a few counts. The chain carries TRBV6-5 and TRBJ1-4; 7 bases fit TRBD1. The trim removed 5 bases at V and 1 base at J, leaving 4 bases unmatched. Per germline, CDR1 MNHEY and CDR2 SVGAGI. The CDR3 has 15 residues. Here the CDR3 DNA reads TGTGCCAGCAGTCGACAGGGACTAACTAATGAAAAACTGTTTTTT. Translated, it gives CASSRQGLTNEKLFF.

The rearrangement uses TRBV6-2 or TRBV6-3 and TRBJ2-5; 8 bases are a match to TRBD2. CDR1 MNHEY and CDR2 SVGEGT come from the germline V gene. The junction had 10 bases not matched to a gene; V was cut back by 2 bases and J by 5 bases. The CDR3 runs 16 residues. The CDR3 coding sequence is TGTGCCAGCAGTTACGGCCGGGCTAGCGGGTCGGAGACCCAGTACTTC. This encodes CASSYGRASGSETQYF.

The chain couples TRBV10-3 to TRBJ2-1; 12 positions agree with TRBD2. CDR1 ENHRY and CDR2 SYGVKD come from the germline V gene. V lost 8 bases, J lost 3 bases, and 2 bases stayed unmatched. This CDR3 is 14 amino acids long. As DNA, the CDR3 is TGTGCCATCGGGGGACTAGCGGGCTACAATGAGCAGTTCTTC. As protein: CAIGGLAGYNEQFF.

The CDR3 is CTTLTSGRRNEQYF. As DNA, the CDR3 is TGCACCACCCTGACTAGCGGGAGGCGGAACGAGCAGTACTTC. The V call is TRBV1, the J call TRBJ2-7; the table's D call, TRBD2, was not checked against the DNA. TRBV1 is marked as a pseudogene. There are 14 residues in the CDR3.

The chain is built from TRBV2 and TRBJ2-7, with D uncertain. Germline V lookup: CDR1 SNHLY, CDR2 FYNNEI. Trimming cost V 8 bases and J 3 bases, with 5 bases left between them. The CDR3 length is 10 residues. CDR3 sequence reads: CASVLYEQYF. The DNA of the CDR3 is TGTGCCAGCGTACTCTACGAGCAGTACTTC.

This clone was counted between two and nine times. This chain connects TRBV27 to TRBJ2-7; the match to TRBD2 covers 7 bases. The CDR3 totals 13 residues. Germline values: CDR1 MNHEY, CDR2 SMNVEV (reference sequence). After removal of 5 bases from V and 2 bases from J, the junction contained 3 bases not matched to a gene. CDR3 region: CASSPGLAYEQYF. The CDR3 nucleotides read TGTGCCAGCAGTCCAGGACTAGCCTACGAGCAGTACTTC.

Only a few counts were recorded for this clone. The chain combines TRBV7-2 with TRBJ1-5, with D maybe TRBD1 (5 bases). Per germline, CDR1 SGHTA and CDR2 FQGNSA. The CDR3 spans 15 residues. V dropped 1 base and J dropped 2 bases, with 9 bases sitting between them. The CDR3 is CASSLGRGGNQPQHF. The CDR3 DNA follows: TGTGCCAGCAGCTTAGGTAGGGGTGGCAATCAGCCCCAGCATTTT.

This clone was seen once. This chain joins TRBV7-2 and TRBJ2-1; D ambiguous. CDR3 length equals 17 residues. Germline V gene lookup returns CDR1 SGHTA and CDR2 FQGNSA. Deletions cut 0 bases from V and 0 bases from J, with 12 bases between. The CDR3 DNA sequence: TGTGCCAGCAGCTTAGCTCCAGATCCAAGCTCCTACAATGAGCAGTTCTTC. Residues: CASSLAPDPSSYNEQFF. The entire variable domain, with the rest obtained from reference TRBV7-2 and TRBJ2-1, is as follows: GAGVSQSPSNKVTEKGKDVELRCDPISGHTALYWYRQSLGQGLEFLIYFQGNSAPDKSGLPSDRFSAERTGGSVSTLTIQRTQQEDSAVYLCASSLAPDPSSYNEQFFGPGTRLTVL.

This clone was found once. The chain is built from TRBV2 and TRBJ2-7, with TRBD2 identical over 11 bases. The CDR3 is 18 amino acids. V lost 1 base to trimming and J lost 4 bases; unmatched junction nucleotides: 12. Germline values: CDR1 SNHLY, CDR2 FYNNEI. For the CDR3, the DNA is TGTGCCAGCAGTGAAGGCCTAGCGGGAGGCTCTTCACTATACGAGCAGTACTTC. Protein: CASSEGLAGGSSLYEQYF.

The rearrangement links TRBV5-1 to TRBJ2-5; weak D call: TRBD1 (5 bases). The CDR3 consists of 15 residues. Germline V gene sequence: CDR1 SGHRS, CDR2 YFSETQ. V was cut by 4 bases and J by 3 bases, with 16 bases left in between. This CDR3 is CASSPQGGSEETQYF. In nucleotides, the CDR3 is TGCGCCAGCAGCCCTCAGGGTGGATCTGAAGAGACCCAGTACTTC. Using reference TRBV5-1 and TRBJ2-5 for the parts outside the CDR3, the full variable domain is KAGVTQTPRYLIKTRGQQVTLSCSPISGHRSVSWYQQTPGQGLQFLFEYFSETQRNKGNFPGRFSGRQFSNSRSEMNVSTLELGDSALYLCASSPQGGSEETQYFGPGTRLLVL.

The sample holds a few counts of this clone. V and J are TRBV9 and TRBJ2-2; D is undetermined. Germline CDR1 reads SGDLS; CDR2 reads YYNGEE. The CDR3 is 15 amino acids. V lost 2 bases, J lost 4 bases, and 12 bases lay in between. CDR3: CASSVGLGFTGELFF. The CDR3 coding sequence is TGTGCCAGCAGCGTGGGCCTTGGTTTCACCGGGGAGCTGTTTTTT.

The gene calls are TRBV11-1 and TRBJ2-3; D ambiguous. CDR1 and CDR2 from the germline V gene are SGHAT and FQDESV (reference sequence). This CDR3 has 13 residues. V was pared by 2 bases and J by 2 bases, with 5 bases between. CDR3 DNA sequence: TGTGCCAGCAGCTTACCTTCCACAGATACGCAGTATTTT. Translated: CASSLPSTDTQYF.

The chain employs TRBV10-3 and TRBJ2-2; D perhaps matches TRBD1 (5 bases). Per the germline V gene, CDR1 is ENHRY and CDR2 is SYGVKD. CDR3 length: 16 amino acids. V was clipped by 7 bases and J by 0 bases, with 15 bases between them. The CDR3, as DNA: TGTGCCATCAAGGACACCTCCTTCGCGAACACCGGGGAGCTGTTTTTT. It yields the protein CAIKDTSFANTGELFF.

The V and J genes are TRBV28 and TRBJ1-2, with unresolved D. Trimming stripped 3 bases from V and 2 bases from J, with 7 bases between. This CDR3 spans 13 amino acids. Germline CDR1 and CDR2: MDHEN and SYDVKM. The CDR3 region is CASSLGGNYGYTF. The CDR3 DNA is TGTGCCAGCAGTTTGGGAGGCAACTATGGCTACACCTTC.

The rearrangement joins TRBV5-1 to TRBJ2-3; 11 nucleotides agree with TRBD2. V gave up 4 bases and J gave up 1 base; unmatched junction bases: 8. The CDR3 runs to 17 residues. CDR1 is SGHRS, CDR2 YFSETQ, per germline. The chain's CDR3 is CASSPPETSGGTDTQYF. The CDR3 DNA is TGCGCCAGCAGCCCGCCCGAGACTAGCGGGGGCACAGATACGCAGTATTTT.

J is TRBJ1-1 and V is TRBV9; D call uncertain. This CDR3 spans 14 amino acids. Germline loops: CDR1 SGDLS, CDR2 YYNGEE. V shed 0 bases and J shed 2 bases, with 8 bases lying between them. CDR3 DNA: TGTGCCAGCAGCGTAGATCCCCTAAACACTGAAGCTTTCTTT. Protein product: CASSVDPLNTEAFF.

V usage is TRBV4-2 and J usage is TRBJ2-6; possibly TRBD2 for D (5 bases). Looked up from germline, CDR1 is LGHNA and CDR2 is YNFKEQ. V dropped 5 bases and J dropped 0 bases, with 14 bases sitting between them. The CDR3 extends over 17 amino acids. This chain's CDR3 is CASSEGGLGSGANVLTF. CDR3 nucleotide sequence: TGTGCCAGCAGCGAAGGCGGGCTAGGCTCTGGGGCCAACGTCCTGACTTTC.

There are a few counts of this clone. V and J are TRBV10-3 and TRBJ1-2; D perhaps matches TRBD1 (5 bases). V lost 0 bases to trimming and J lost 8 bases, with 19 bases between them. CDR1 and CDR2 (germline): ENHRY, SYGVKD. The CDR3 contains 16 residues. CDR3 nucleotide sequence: TGTGCCATCAGTGAGTCGAAGGGCAGGGAAGATCGGGGCTACACCTTC. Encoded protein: CAISESKGREDRGYTF.

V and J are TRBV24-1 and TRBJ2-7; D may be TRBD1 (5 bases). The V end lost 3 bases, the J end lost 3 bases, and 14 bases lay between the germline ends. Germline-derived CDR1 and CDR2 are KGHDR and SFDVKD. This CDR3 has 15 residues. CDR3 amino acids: CATSDPRQNNYEQYF. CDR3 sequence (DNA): TGTGCCACCAGTGATCCCCGACAGAACAACTACGAGCAGTACTTC.

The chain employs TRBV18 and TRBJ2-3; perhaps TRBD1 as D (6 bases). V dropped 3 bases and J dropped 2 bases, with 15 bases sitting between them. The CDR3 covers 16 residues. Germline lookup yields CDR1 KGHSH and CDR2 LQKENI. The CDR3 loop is CASSPPRGAHTDTQYF. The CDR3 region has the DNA TGTGCCAGCTCACCTCCCAGGGGTGCCCACACAGATACGCAGTATTTT.